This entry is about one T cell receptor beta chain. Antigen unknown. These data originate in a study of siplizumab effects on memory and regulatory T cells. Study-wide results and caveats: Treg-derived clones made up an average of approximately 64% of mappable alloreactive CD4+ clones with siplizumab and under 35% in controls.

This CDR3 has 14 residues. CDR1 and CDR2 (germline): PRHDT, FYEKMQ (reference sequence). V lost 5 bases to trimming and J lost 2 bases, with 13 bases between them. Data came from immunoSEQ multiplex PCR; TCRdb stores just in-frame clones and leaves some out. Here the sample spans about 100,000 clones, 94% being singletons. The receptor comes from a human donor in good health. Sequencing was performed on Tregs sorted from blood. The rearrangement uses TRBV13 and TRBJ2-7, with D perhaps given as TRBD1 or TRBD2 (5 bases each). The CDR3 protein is CASSPSGTTYEQYF. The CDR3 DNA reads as TGTGCCAGCAGCCCCTCCGGGACCACCTACGAGCAGTACTTC.